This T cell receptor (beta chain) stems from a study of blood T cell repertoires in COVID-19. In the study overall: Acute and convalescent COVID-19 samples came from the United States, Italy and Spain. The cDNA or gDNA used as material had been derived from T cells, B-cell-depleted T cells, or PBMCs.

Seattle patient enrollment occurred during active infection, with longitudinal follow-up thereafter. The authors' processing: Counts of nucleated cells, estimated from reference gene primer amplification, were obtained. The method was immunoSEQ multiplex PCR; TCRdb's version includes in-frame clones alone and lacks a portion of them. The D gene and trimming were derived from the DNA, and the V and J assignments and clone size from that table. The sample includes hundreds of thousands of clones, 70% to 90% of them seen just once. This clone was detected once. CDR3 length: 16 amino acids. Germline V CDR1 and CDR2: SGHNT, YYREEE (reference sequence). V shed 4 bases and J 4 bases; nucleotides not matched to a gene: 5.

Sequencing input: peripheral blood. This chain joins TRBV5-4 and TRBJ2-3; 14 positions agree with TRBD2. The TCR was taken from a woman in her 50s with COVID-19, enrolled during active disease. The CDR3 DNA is TGTGCCAGCAGCACGGGACTAGCGGGGGTAGCAGATACGCAGTATTTT. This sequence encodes CASSTGLAGVADTQYF.